These T cell receptor beta chains were read from a single sample in a study of blood T cell repertoires in COVID-19. The method was immunoSEQ multiplex PCR; TCRdb's version includes in-frame clones alone and lacks a portion of them. The data show under 300,000 clones, 85% to 90% seen once. The sample was peripheral blood. These receptors all come from a woman aged 70-85 years with active or convalescent COVID-19. Both conserved end residues are part of each CDR3. D genes are given only for firm matches. Clone sizes are given selectively: once, few, many, or a class where the clone is expanded.

j_gene | v_gene | abundance | d_gene | CDR3aa | CDR3nt
TRBJ2-7 | TRBV5-1 | - | - | CASRAAYEQYF | TGCGCCAGCAGAGCGGCTTACGAGCAGTACTTC
TRBJ2-1 | TRBV2 | - | - | CASRFEALNNEQFF | TGTGCCAGCAGATTCGAGGCTCTGAACAATGAGCAGTTCTTC
TRBJ2-4 | TRBV14 | - | - | CASSQTVTGVEAKNIQYF | TGTGCCAGCAGCCAAACCGTAACAGGAGTTGAAGCCAAAAACATTCAGTACTTC
TRBJ2-2 | TRBV10-1 | - | - | CASSDRRGELFF | TGCGCCAGCAGTGATCGGCGGGGGGAGCTGTTTTTT
TRBJ1-3 | TRBV4-2 | once | TRBD1 | CASSQEGTDSGNTIYF | TGTGCCAGCAGCCAAGAGGGGACAGACTCTGGAAACACCATATATTTT
TRBJ1-1 | TRBV5-1 | once | TRBD1 | CASSLAPFVTGAGANTEAFF | TGCGCCAGCAGCTTGGCCCCATTCGTAACAGGGGCCGGGGCTAACACTGAAGCTTTCTTT
TRBJ1-3 | TRBV10-2 | once | - | CASSDRDNSGNTIYF | TGCGCCAGCAGTGACCGGGACAACTCTGGAAACACCATATATTTT
TRBJ2-3 | TRBV7-8 | - | - | CASSLQDTQYF | TGTGCCAGCAGCTTACAGGATACGCAGTATTTT
TRBJ2-3 | TRBV7-2 | - | - | CASSPGGPGTDTQYF | TGTGCCAGCAGCCCGGGGGGCCCTGGCACAGATACGCAGTATTTT
TRBJ1-4 | TRBV5-1 | - | - | CASSLEGAEEKLFF | TGCGCCAGCAGCTTGGAAGGGGCAGAGGAAAAACTGTTTTTT
TRBJ1-1 | TRBV11-2 | once | TRBD1 | CASSLAGGEAFF | TGTGCCAGCAGCTTAGCAGGGGGCGAAGCTTTCTTT
TRBJ1-1 | TRBV6-2/TRBV6-3 | - | - | CASSSNTQGTEAFF | TGTGCCAGCAGCTCCAATACCCAGGGCACTGAAGCTTTCTTT
TRBJ2-1 | TRBV29-1 | - | TRBD2 | CSVEASGGYYNEQFF | TGCAGCGTTGAGGCTAGCGGGGGATACTACAATGAGCAGTTCTTC
TRBJ1-5 | TRBV3-1/TRBV3-2 | - | - | CASSPDSRNQPQHF | TGTGCCAGCAGCCCGGACAGTCGCAATCAGCCCCAGCATTTT
TRBJ2-2 | TRBV7-2 | - | - | CASSPTSGELFF | TGTGCCAGCAGCCCGACATCCGGGGAGCTGTTTTTT
TRBJ1-2 | TRBV7-2 | once | - | CASSFGGYGYTF | TGTGCCAGCAGCTTTGGGGGGTATGGCTACACCTTC
TRBJ1-5 | TRBV2 | - | - | CASRRGNPLSNQPQHF | TGTGCCAGCAGGAGAGGAAATCCCCTAAGCAATCAGCCCCAGCATTTT
TRBJ2-6 | TRBV11-2 | - | - | CASSFARGANVLTF | TGTGCCAGCAGCTTCGCTCGGGGGGCCAACGTCCTGACTTTC
TRBJ1-2 | TRBV15 | - | TRBD1 | CATSRVAGGANGYTF | TGTGCCACCAGCAGAGTGGCAGGGGGCGCGAATGGCTACACCTTC
TRBJ1-1 | TRBV27 | - | - | CASQAAMNTEAFF | TGTGCCAGTCAAGCGGCTATGAACACTGAAGCTTTCTTT
TRBJ1-6 | TRBV9 | - | - | CAGSLPGNSPLHF | TGTGCCGGCAGCCTTCCAGGGAATTCACCCCTCCACTTT
TRBJ1-6 | TRBV9 | once | - | CASSVGQFNSPLHF | TGTGCCAGCAGCGTAGGACAGTTTAATTCACCCCTCCACTTT
TRBJ1-4 | TRBV18 | - | - | CASSPGSNEKLFF | TGTGCCAGCTCACCAGGGAGTAATGAAAAACTGTTTTTT
TRBJ1-6 | TRBV28 | - | - | CASSSGVSPLHF | TGTGCCAGCAGCTCGGGAGTTTCACCCCTCCACTTT
TRBJ2-7 | TRBV19 | - | TRBD1 | CASKGQTYEQYF | TGTGCCAGTAAGGGACAGACCTACGAGCAGTACTTC
TRBJ2-1 | TRBV11-3 | - | TRBD2 | CASSLGMTSRGEDEQFF | TGTGCCAGCAGCTTAGGGATGACGTCCCGGGGGGAGGATGAGCAGTTCTTC
TRBJ1-1 | TRBV5-6 | - | TRBD1 | CASSLVGQGNTEAFF | TGTGCCAGCAGCTTGGTAGGACAGGGGAACACTGAAGCTTTCTTT
TRBJ1-3 | TRBV11-2 | - | - | CASSSPPGNTIYF | TGTGCCAGCAGCTCCCCTCCTGGAAACACCATATATTTT
TRBJ1-4 | TRBV14 | - | - | CASSQVPGGRLEKLFF | TGTGCCAGCAGCCAAGTCCCGGGGGGCCGTTTGGAAAAACTGTTTTTT
TRBJ1-1 | TRBV29-1 | - | - | CSAIPPHRAEAFF | TGCAGCGCCATCCCCCCCCACAGGGCTGAAGCTTTCTTT
TRBJ1-5 | TRBV9 | once | TRBD1 | CASSSGQINQPQHF | TGTGCCAGCAGCTCGGGACAGATCAATCAGCCCCAGCATTTT
TRBJ2-6 | TRBV4-2 | once | TRBD1 | CASSQDGTGASGANVLTF | TGTGCCAGCAGCCAAGATGGGACAGGGGCTTCTGGGGCCAACGTCCTGACTTTC
TRBJ2-7 | TRBV29-1 | - | - | CSVEDGQNEQYF | TGCAGCGTTGAAGACGGACAGAACGAGCAGTACTTC
TRBJ2-2 | TRBV19 | once | TRBD1 | CASKLGGQGATGELFF | TGTGCCAGTAAATTGGGGGGACAGGGGGCGACCGGGGAGCTGTTTTTT
TRBJ1-2 | TRBV9 | once | - | CASSHPVGDLRGYGYTF | TGTGCCAGCAGCCATCCGGTGGGCGACCTGCGGGGCTATGGCTACACCTTC
TRBJ2-5 | TRBV2 | - | - | CASSQTSFETQYF | TGTGCCAGCAGCCAAACTAGTTTCGAGACCCAGTACTTC
TRBJ2-2 | TRBV7-9 | - | TRBD1 | CASSLGMTGTGELFF | TGTGCCAGCAGCTTAGGAATGACAGGGACCGGGGAGCTGTTTTTT
TRBJ2-2 | TRBV7-2 | - | TRBD2 | CASSPAAGGTGELFF | TGTGCCAGCAGCCCGGCCGCGGGGGGTACCGGGGAGCTGTTTTTT
TRBJ2-7 | TRBV10-3 | once | - | CAISEARGRLSENEQYF | TGTGCCATCAGTGAAGCCAGGGGACGGTTATCGGAGAACGAGCAGTACTTC
TRBJ2-1 | TRBV6-5 | - | TRBD1 | CASSYPGPTGDDEQFF | TGTGCCAGCAGTTACCCGGGGCCGACAGGGGACGATGAGCAGTTCTTC
TRBJ1-2 | TRBV18 | few | - | CASSPTGENGYTF | TGTGCCAGCTCACCTACGGGGGAGAACGGCTACACCTTC
TRBJ1-2 | TRBV5-1 | - | TRBD1 | CASSSGQTYGYTF | TGCGCCAGCAGCTCGGGACAGACCTATGGCTACACCTTC
TRBJ2-7 | TRBV20-1 | - | TRBD1 | CSALRGSEQYF | TGCAGTGCTCTCAGGGGGTCTGAGCAGTACTTC
TRBJ2-2 | TRBV7-6 | - | - | CASSFPRGGGFHTGELFF | TGTGCCAGCAGCTTCCCCCGAGGGGGGGGATTTCATACCGGGGAGCTGTTTTTT
TRBJ1-4 | TRBV24-1 | - | - | CATSDRTVGEKLFF | TGTGCCACCAGTGATAGGACAGTGGGTGAAAAACTGTTTTTT
TRBJ1-5 | TRBV19 | few | - | CASTSTWGGGQPQHF | TGTGCCAGTACCTCAACATGGGGGGGTGGACAGCCCCAGCATTTT
TRBJ1-2 | TRBV7-2 | - | TRBD1 | CASSKQGADYGYTF | TGTGCCAGCAGCAAACAGGGGGCAGACTATGGCTACACCTTC
TRBJ2-3 | TRBV7-6 | - | - | CASSYGGGGNTDTQYF | TGTGCCAGCAGCTACGGAGGAGGTGGTAACACAGATACGCAGTATTTT
TRBJ1-6 | TRBV5-1 | - | - | CASSLATDTNSPLHF | TGCGCCAGCAGCTTGGCCACAGACACGAATTCACCCCTCCACTTT
TRBJ1-6 | TRBV7-2 | few | - | CASSSDRSGRPYNSPLHF | TGTGCCAGCAGCTCGGATCGGTCGGGAAGGCCCTATAATTCACCCCTCCACTTT
TRBJ1-5 | TRBV2 | - | - | CASSGLRNQPQHF | TGTGCCAGCAGTGGACTACGCAATCAGCCCCAGCATTTT
TRBJ1-2 | TRBV14 | - | TRBD1 | CASSQGGQAGYTF | TGTGCCAGCAGCCAAGGGGGACAGGCTGGCTACACCTTC
TRBJ1-6 | TRBV10-2 | - | - | CASKEGGNSPLHF | TGCGCCAGCAAAGAGGGCGGGAATTCACCCCTCCACTTT
TRBJ1-6 | TRBV5-1 | - | - | CASSLDTRNSPLHF | TGCGCCAGCAGCTTGGATACCAGAAATTCACCCCTCCACTTT